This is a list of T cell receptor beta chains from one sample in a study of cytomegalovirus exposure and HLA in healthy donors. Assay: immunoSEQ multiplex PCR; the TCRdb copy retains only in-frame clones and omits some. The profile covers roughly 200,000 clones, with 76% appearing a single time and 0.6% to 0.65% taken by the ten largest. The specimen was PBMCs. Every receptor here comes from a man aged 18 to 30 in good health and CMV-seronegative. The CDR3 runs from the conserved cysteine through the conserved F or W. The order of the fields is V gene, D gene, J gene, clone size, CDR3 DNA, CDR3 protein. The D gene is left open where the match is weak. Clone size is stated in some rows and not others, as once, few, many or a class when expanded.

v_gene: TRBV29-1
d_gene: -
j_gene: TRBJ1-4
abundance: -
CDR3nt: TGCAGCGCGGGTGCCCCTCCTAATGAAAAACTGTTTTTT
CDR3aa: CSAGAPPNEKLFF

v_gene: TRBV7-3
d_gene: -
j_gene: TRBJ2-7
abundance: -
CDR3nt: TGTGCCAGCAGCTTAAGGGCAGGGCCCCCCTACGAGCAGTACTTC
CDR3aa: CASSLRAGPPYEQYF

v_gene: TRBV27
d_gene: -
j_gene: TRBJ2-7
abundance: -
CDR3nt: TGTGCCAGCAGTTTCGGACAGTTTAGTTCAGAGCAGTACTTC
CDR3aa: CASSFGQFSSEQYF

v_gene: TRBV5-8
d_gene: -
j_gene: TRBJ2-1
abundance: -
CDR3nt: TGTGCCAGCAGCTTGGGGCCCAACAATGAGCAGTTCTTC
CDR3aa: CASSLGPNNEQFF

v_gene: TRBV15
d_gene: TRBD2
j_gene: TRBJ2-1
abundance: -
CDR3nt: TGTGCCACCAGCAGGGGACTATCCAATGAGCAGTTCTTC
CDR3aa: CATSRGLSNEQFF

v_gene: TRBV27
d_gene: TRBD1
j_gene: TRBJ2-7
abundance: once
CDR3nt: TGTGCCAGCAGTTCCACAGGGGATCCCTACGAGCAGTACTTC
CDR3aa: CASSSTGDPYEQYF

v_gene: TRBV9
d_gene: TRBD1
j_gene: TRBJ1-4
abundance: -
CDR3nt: TGTGCCAGCAGCCGGGACAGGGAGAATGAAAAACTGTTTTTT
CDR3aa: CASSRDRENEKLFF

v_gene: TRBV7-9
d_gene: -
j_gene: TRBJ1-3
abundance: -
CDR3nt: TGTGCCAGCAGCTTAGGAGACTCTGGAAACACCATATATTTT
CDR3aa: CASSLGDSGNTIYF

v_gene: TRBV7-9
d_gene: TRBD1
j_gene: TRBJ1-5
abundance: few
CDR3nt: TGTGCCAGCAGCGGACAGGGAAACAATCAGCCCCAGCATTTT
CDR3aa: CASSGQGNNQPQHF

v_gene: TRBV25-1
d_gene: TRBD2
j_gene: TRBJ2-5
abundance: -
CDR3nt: TGTGCCAGCAGTCCCCTGGGGGAGCGGGGAACCCTTGAGACCCAGTACTTC
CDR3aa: CASSPLGERGTLETQYF

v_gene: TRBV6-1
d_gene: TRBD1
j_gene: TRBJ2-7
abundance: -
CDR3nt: TGTGCCAGCAGTCTCCCCGGACAGGGGACCTACGAGCAGTACTTC
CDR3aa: CASSLPGQGTYEQYF

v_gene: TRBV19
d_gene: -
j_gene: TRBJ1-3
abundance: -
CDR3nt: TGTGCCAGTAGCTACTTCCGGGACTCTGGAAACACCATATATTTT
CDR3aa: CASSYFRDSGNTIYF

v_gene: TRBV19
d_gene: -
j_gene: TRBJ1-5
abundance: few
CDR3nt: TGTGCCAGTAGTTGGCAGGGAGGGCAGCCCCAGCATTTT
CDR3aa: CASSWQGGQPQHF

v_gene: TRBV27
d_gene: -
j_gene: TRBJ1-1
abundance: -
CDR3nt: TGTGCCAGCAGATCCCCGGGATCGAACACTGAAGCTTTCTTT
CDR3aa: CASRSPGSNTEAFF

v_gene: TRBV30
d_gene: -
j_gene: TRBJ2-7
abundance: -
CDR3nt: TGTGCCTGGAGTGTGGGGGGGGCGGCCTACGAGCAGTACTTC
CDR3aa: CAWSVGGAAYEQYF

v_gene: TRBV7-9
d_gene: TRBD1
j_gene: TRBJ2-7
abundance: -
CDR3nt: TGTGCCAGCAGCCACCGACAGGGGGCTTACTACGAGCAGTACTTC
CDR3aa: CASSHRQGAYYEQYF

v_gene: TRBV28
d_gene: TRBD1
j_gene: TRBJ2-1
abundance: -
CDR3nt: TGTGCCAGCAGTTCTCCGACAGGGTTGGGTGAGCAGTTCTTC
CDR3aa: CASSSPTGLGEQFF

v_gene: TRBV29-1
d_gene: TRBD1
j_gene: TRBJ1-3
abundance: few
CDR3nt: TGCAGCGCAACCGGGACAGAGTTCTCTGGAAACACCATATATTTT
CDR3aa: CSATGTEFSGNTIYF

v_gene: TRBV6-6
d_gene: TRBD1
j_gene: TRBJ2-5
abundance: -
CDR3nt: TGTGCCAGCAGTTACTCTGGTCGGACAGGACAGGAGACCCAGTACTTC
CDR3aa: CASSYSGRTGQETQYF

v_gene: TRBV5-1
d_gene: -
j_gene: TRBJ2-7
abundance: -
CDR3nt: TGCGCCAGCAGCCCGGGACTCTTATACGAGCAGTACTTC
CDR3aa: CASSPGLLYEQYF

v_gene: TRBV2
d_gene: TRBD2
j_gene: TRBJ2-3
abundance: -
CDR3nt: TGTGCCAGCAGTCCACACCCGGGACTAGCGGGCGGACGCACAGATACGCAGTATTTT
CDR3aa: CASSPHPGLAGGRTDTQYF

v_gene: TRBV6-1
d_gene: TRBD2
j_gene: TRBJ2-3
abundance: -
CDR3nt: TGTGCCAGCAGTGAGACTAGCGGGGGGGCAGATACGCAGTATTTT
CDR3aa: CASSETSGGADTQYF

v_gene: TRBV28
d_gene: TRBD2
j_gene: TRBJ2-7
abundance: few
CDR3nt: TGTGCCAGCTGTCTAGCGGGAGAGTGGTCCTACGAGCAGTACTTC
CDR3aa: CASCLAGEWSYEQYF

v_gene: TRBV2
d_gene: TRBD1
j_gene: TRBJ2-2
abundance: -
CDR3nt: TGTGCCAGCACCCGAACTGCCGGGACAGCAACCGGGGAGCTGTTTTTT
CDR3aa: CASTRTAGTATGELFF

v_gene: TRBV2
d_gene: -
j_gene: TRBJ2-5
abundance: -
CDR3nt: TGTGCCAGCAGTGAAGGGGGGCGGATTAAAGAGACCCAGTACTTC
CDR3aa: CASSEGGRIKETQYF

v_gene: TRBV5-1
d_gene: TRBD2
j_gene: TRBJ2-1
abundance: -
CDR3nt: TGCGCCAGCAGCTACGTCCCTCGGACTAGTTCGCACAATGAGCAGTTCTTC
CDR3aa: CASSYVPRTSSHNEQFF

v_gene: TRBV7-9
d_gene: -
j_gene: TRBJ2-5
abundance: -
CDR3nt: TGTGCCAGCAGCTTAAGTACAGGGTGGACTCAAGAGACCCAGTACTTC
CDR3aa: CASSLSTGWTQETQYF

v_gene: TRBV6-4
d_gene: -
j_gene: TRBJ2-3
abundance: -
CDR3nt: TGTGCCAGCAGTGACTCGCCGACAGGATACACAGATACGCAGTATTTT
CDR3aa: CASSDSPTGYTDTQYF

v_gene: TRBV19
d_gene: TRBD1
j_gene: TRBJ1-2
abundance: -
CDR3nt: TGTGCCAGTACCAAATTCGGGACAGGCAGTAACTATGGCTACACCTTC
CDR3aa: CASTKFGTGSNYGYTF

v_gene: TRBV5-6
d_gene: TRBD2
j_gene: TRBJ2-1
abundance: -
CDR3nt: TGTGCCAGCAGCTGGGGGGGACCTACCGCCAACAATGAGCAGTTCTTC
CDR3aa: CASSWGGPTANNEQFF

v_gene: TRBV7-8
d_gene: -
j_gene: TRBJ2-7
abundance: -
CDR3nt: TGTGCCAGCAGCTTAGAGCCTGAGGTTTCCTACGAGCAGTACTTC
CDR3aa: CASSLEPEVSYEQYF

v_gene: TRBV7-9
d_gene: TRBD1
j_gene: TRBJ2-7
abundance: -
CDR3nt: TGTGCCAGCAGCTTTTCACCATTCCGGGACAGGGGGCAGTACGAGCAGTACTTC
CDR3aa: CASSFSPFRDRGQYEQYF

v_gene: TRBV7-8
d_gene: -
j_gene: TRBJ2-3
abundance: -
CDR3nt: TGTGCCAGCAGCTTAGCTTTGCTAGCAGGAGGGAACACAGATACGCAGTATTTT
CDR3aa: CASSLALLAGGNTDTQYF

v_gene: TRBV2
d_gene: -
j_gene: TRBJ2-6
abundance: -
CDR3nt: TGTGCCAATATACAGGGATCTGGGGCCAACGTCCTGACTTTC
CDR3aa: CANIQGSGANVLTF

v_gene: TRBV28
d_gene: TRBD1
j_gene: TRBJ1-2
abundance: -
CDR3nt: TGTGCCAGCAGCCCGGGACAGAATTTCTATGGCTACACCTTC
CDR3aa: CASSPGQNFYGYTF

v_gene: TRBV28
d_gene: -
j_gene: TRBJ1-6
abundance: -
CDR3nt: TGTGCCAGCAGTTTATCCGGACTGGGGAATTCACCCCTCCACTTT
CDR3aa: CASSLSGLGNSPLHF

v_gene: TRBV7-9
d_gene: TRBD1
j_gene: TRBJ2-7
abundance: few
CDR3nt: TGTGCCAGCAGCCTCGGACAGGGGGCCTCCCCAATCGAGCAGTACTTC
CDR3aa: CASSLGQGASPIEQYF

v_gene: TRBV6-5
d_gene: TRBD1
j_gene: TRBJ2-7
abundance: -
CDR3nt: TGTGCCAGCAGTTCGGCCGGGACAGGACTCTACGAGCAGTACTTC
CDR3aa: CASSSAGTGLYEQYF

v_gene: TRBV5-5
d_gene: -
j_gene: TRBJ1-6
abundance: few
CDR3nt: TGTGCCAGCAGCTTCCGGGGTATGCCGGTGAATTCACCCCTCCACTTT
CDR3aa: CASSFRGMPVNSPLHF

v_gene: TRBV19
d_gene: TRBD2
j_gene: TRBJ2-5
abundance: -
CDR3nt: TGTGCCAGTAGTATCGCGGCTAGCGGGAGGGAGACCCAGTACTTC
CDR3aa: CASSIAASGRETQYF

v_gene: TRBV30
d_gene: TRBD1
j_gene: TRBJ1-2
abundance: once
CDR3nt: TGTGCCTGGAGTAAGGCGGGGACAGGAGGATATGGCTACACCTTC
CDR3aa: CAWSKAGTGGYGYTF

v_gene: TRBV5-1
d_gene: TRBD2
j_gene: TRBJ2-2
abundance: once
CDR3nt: TGCGCCAGCAGCTTGGAGGGTAGCGGGAGTTATGCCGGGGAGCTGTTTTTT
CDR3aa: CASSLEGSGSYAGELFF

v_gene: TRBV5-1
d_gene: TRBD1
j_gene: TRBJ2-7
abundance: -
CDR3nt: TGCGCCAGCAGCTTGGCCCGGGGACAGGTGACGTACGAGCAGTACTTC
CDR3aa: CASSLARGQVTYEQYF

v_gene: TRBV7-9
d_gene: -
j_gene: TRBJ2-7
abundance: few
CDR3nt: TGTGCCAGCCGCCGCGGGACCTACGAGCAGTACTTC
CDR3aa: CASRRGTYEQYF

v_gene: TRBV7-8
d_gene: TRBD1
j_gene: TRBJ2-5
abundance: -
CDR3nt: TGTGCCAGCAGCTTAGAAGACAGGGGCCGGGAGACCCAGTACTTC
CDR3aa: CASSLEDRGRETQYF

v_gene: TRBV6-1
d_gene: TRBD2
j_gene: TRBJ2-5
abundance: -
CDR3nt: TGTGCCAGCAGTGAGGGACTAGCGCTGGTGGGCCAGTACTTC
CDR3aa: CASSEGLALVGQYF

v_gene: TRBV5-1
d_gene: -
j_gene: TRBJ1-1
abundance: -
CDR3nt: TGCGCCAGCAGCCCTGACAGCGACAAGAACACTGAAGCTTTCTTT
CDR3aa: CASSPDSDKNTEAFF

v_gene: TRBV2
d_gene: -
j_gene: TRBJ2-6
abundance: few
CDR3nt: TGTGCCAGCAGTCAACAGGTCTCTGGGGCCAACGTCCTGACTTTC
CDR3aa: CASSQQVSGANVLTF

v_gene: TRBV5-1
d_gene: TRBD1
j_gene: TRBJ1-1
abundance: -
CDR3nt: TGCGCCAGCAGCTTATTAGGACAGGACACTGAAGCTTTCTTT
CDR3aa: CASSLLGQDTEAFF

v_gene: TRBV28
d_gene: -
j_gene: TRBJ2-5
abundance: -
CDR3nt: TGTGCCAGCAGTTTAACTGGTTTTAGTGTGGAGACCCAGTACTTC
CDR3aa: CASSLTGFSVETQYF

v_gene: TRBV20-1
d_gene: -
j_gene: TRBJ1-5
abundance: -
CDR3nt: TGCAGTGCTGGGAGGAATCAGCCCCAGCATTTT
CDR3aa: CSAGRNQPQHF

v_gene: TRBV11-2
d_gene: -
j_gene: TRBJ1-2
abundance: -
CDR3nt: TGTGCCAGCAGCTTAGACTCGGACAGACTCTATGGCTACACCTTC
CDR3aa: CASSLDSDRLYGYTF

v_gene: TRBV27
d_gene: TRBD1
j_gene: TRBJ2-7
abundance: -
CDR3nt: TGTGCCAGCAGCAGACAGGGGGCGCCCTACGAGCAGTACTTC
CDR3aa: CASSRQGAPYEQYF